The clone carrying this T cell receptor (beta chain) was counted a few times. No antigen is known for it. The data were obtained in a study of T cell repertoires in cytomegalovirus infection. TCRdb analysed the reads with MiXCR anew, one entry per CDR3 protein. The table has more than 45,000 distinct CDR3 sequences, roughly 32% seen once. The CDR3 sequence is 16 residues long. The V gene lost 6 bases and the J gene lost 3 bases, with 21 bases spanning the gap. Germline values: CDR1 DFQATT, CDR2 SNEGSKA (reference sequence). This TCR was sampled from a human donor in good health (CMV status not recorded). Some clones in this sample may be carry-over from other donors' samples. J is TRBJ2-4 and V is TRBV20-1; no clear D gene. Sequenced input: PBMCs, sequenced either directly or after in vitro stimulation (not recorded which). For the CDR3, the DNA is TGCAGTGCCACCACCCCCGAATTGGCGGTCAAAAACATTCAGTACTTC. The encoded protein is CSATTPELAVKNIQYF.